This T cell receptor (beta chain) was recorded in a study of PD-L1 blockade in urothelial cancer. Overall study context: Analyzed time points were 3 weeks (second dose) and 6 weeks after therapy began. Study-level points and caveats: Pretreatment clonality of the blood TCR repertoire below the median was predictive of superior survival.

Indicated time point: pretreatment peripheral blood. Assay used: immunoSEQ multiplex PCR; TCRdb lists only in-frame clones, some missing. The sample records about 55,000 clones, 84% being singletons. With regard to this clone: Its antigen is undetermined.

The CDR3 consists of 10 residues. CDR1 and CDR2 (germline): MGHDK, SYGVNS. Between the trimmed V and J ends, which lost 10 bases and 5 bases, there was a span of 8 bases. The sample here was PBMCs, taken around atezolizumab (anti-PD-L1) treatment. J is TRBJ2-5 and V is TRBV25-1; the D is unclear. The TCR comes from a man aged 45-60 years with urothelial cancer. CDR3 amino acids: CATEQETQYF. CDR3 sequence (DNA): TGTGCCACAGAACAGGAGACCCAGTACTTC.